This T cell receptor (beta chain) derives from a study of cytomegalovirus exposure and HLA in healthy donors. CDR1 is MNHEY, CDR2 SVGAGI, per germline. The CDR3 has 15 amino acids. V gave up 0 bases and J gave up 8 bases; unmatched junction bases: 8. Here immunoSEQ multiplex PCR was the method, and the copy in TCRdb shows in-frame clones only, minus some. The table includes about 110,000 clones, around 85% detected once. The sequence derives from a woman aged 18 to 35 in good health and CMV-seronegative. The chain uses TRBV6-5 and TRBJ1-2; TRBD1 matches 8 bases. The sample was PBMCs. CDR3 coding DNA: TGTGCCAGCAGTTACTCGATGGGACAGGTTTGGGGCTACACCTTC. Amino acids: CASSYSMGQVWGYTF.